The clone carrying this TCR beta chain has a handful of counts. The source of the sample is a study of human T cells and chemical hapten exposure. The CDR3 sequence is 17 residues long. Germline CDR1 reads PRHDT; CDR2 reads FYEKMQ (reference sequence). V dropped 5 bases and J dropped 4; count of bases not matched to a gene: 10. Noted time point: patch test 1, 2 weeks after DPC sensitization. Treatment reported: therapeutic diphenylcyclopropenone sensitization with weekly scalp DPC. Whole blood, unfractionated, served as the material for total RNA extraction. Each patch-test visit's blood sample preceded patch application. Per the original data handling: Sample TCR totals centred on a median of about 92,000, ranging about 20,000 to 700,000. TCRdb reprocessed the RACE reads via MiXCR and lists one record per CDR3 protein. TCRdb's processing, not the authors' own work, is the source of the V and J calls. The sample gives roughly 50,000 distinct CDR3 sequences, 8% to 13% of which show up once; approximately 2% is in the top ten.

The receptor was isolated from a woman aged 40 to 55 with alopecia areata. Some clones in this sample may be carry-over from other donors' samples. This chain joins TRBV13 and TRBJ2-4; 11 bases agree with TRBD2. Sequenced material: whole blood, taken in connection with sensitization to the hapten diphenylcyclopropenone (DPC). The CDR3 sequence: CASSPRGTSGTKNIQYF. Here the CDR3 DNA reads TGTGCCAGCAGCCCCAGGGGGACTAGCGGCACAAAAAACATTCAGTACTTC.